This TCR beta chain was profiled in a study of shared clonotypes between healthy human individuals. The CD8 memory fraction combined CD45RO+ cells with TemRA cells (CCR7-negative CD45RA+). This CDR3 has 15 residues. The germline gives CDR1 MNHEY, CDR2 SMNVEV (reference sequence). Trimming at V came to 3 bases and at J to 3 bases, leaving 5 bases not matched to a gene. Some clones are missing from TCRdb's copy, which holds only in-frame ones; the method was immunoSEQ multiplex PCR. This sample carries some 700,000 clones, about nine tenths of them seen once, and the ten largest clones take 34%. The genes are TRBV27 and TRBJ2-7; 10 bases line up with TRBD1. The sequencing sample was made of memory CD8+ T cells from PBMCs. Subset indicated: CD45RO+ cells pooled with CCR7-negative TemRA cells. The TCR originated in a man aged 18 to 29 in good health. Some clones in this sample may be carry-over from other donors' samples. CDR3 amino acids: CASSFSRTGGYEQYF. The CDR3 DNA sequence: TGTGCCAGCAGTTTTAGCAGGACAGGGGGCTACGAGCAGTACTTC.